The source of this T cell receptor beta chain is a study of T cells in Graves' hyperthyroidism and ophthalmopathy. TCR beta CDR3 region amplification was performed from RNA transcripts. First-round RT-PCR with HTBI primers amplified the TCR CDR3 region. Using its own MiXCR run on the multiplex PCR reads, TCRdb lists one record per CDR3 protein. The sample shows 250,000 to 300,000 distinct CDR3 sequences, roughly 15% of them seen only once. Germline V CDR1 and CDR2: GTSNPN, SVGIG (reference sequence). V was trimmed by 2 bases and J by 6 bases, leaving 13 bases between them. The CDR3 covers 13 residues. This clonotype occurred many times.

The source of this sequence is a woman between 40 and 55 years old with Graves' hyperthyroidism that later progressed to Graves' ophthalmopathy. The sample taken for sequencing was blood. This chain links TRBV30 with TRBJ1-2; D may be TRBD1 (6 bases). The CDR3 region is CAWSYQGLDGYTF. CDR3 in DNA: TGTGCCTGGAGTTATCAGGGGCTGGATGGCTACACCTTC.